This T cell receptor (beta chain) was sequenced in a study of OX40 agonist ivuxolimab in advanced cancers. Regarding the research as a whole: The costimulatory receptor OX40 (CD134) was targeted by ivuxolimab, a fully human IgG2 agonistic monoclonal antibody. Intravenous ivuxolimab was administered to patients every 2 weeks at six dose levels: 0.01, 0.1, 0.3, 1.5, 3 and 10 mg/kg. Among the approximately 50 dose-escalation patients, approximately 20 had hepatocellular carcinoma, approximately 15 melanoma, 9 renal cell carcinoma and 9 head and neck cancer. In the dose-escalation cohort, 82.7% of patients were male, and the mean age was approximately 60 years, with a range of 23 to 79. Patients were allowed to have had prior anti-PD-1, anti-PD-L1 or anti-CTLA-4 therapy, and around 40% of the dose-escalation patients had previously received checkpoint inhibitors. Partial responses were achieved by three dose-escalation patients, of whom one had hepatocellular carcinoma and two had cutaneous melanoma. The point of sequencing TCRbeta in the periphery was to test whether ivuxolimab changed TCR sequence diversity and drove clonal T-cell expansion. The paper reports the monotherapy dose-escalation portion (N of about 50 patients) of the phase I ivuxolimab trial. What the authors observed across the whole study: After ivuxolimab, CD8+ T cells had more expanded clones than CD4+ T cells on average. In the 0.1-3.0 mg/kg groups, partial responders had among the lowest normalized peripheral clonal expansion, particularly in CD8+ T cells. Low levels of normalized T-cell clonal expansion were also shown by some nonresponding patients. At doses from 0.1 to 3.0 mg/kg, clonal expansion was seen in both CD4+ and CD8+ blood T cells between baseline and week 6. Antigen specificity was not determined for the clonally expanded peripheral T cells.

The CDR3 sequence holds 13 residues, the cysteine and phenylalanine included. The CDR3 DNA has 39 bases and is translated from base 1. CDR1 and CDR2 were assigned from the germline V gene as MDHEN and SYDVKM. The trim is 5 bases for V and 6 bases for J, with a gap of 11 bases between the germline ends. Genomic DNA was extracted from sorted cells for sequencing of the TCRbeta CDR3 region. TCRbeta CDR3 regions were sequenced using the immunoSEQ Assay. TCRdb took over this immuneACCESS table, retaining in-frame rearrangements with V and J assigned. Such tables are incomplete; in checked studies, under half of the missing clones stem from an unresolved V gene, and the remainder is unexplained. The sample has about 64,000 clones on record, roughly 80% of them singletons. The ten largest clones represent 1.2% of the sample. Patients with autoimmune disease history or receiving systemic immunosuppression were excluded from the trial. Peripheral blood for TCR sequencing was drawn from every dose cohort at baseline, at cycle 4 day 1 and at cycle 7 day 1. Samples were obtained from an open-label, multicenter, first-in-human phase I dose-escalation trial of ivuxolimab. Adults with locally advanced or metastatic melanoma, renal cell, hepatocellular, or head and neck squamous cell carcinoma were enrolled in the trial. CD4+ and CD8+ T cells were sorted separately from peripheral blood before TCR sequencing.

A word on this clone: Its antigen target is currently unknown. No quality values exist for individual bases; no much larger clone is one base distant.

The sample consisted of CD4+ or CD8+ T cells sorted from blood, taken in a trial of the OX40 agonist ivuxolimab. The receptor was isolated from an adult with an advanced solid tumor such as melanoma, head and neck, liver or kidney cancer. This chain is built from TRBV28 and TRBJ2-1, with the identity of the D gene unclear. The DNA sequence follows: TGTGCCAGCAGTATACCAGGCGGCAATGAGCAGTTCTTC. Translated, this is CASSIPGGNEQFF.